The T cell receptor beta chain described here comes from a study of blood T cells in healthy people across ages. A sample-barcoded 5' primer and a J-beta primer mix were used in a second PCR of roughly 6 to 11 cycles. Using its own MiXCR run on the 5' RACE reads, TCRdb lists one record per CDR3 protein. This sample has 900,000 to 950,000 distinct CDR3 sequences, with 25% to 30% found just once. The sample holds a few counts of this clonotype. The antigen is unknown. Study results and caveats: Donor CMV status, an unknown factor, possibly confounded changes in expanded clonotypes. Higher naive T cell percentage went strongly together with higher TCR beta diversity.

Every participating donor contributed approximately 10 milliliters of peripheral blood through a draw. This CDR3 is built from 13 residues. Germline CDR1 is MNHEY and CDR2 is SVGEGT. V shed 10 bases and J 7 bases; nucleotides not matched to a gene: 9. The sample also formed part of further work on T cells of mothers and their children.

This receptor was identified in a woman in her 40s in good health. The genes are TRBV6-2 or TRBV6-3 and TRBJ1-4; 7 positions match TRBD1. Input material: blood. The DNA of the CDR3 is TGTGCCAACCTGGGACAGCGCCTTGAAAAACTGTTTTTT. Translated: CANLGQRLEKLFF.